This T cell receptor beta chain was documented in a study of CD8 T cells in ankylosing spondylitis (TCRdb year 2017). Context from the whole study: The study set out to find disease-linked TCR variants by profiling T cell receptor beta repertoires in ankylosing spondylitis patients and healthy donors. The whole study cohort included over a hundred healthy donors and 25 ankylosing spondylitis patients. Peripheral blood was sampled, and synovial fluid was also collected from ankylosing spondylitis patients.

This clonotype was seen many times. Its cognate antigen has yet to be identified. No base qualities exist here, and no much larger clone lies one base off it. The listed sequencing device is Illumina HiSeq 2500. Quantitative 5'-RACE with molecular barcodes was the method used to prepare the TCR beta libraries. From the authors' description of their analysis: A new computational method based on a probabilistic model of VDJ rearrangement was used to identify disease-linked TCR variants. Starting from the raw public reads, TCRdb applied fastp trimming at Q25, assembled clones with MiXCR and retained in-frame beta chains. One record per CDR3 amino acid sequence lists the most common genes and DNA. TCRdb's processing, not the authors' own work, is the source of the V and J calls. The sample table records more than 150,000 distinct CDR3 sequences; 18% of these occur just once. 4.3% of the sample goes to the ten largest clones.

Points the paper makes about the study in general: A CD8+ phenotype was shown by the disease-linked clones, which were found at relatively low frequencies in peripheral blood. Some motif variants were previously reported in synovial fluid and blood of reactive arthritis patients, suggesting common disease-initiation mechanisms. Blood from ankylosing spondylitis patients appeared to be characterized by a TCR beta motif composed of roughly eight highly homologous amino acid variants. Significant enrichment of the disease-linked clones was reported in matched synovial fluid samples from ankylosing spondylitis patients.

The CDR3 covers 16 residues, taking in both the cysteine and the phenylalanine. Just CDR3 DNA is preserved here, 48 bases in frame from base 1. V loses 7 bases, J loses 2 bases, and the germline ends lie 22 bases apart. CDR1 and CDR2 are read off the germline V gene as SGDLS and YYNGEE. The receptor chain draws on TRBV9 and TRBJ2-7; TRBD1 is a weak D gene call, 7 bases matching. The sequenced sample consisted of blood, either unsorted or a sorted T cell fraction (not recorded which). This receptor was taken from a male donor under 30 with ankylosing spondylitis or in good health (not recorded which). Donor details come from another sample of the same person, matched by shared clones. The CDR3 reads CASGTPGTVVPYEQYF. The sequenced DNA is TGTGCCAGCGGGACTCCGGGGACAGTCGTCCCCTACGAGCAGTACTTC.